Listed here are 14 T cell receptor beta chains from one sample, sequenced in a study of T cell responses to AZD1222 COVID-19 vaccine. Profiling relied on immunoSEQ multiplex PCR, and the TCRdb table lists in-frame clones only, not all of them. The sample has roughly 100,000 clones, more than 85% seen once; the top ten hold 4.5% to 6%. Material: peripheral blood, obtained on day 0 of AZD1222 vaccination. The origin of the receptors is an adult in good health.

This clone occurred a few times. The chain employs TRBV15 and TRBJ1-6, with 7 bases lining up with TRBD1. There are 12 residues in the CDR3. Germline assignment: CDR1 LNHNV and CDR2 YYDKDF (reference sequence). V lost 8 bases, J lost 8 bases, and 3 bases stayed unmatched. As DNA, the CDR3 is TGTGCCACCGGGCAGGGGGATTCACCCCTCCACTTT. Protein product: CATGQGDSPLHF. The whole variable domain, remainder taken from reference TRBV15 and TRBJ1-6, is DAMVIQNPRYQVTQFGKPVTLSCSQTLNHNVMYWYQQKSSQAPKLLFHYYDKDFNNEADTPDNFQSRRPNTSFCFLDIRSPGLGDTAMYLCATGQGDSPLHFGNGTRLTVT.

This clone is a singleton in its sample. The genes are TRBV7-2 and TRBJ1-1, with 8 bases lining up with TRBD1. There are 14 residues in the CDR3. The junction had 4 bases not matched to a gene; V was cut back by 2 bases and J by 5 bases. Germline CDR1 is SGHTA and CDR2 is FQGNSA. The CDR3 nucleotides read TGTGCCAGCAGCTTATCAGGGGGCGGTACTGAAGCTTTCTTT. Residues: CASSLSGGGTEAFF.

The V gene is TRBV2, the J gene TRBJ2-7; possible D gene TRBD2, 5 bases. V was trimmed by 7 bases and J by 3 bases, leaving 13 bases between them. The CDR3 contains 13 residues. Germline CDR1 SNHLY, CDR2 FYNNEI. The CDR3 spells CASTPRGFYEQYF. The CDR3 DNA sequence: TGTGCCAGCACCCCCCGGGGATTCTACGAGCAGTACTTC.

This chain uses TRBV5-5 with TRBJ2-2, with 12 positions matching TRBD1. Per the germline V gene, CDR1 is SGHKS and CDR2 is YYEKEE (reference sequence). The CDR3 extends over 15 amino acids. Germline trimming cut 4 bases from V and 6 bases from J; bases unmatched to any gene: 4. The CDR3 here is CASSPGQGASGELFF. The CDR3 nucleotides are TGTGCCAGCAGCCCGGGACAGGGGGCTTCCGGGGAGCTGTTTTTT.

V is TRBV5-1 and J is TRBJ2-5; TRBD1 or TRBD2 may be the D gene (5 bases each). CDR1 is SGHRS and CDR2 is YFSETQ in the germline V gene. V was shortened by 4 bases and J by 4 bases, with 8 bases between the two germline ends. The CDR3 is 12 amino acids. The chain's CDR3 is CASSAGRETQYF. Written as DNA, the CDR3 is TGCGCCAGCAGCGCAGGGAGAGAGACCCAGTACTTC.

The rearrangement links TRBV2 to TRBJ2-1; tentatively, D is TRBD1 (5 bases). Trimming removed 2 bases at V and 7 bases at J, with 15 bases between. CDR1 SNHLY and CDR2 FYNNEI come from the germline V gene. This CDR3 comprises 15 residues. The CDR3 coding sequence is TGTGCCAGCAGTGAAACCCCCAGGGTGGCTAATGAGCAGTTCTTC. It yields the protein CASSETPRVANEQFF.

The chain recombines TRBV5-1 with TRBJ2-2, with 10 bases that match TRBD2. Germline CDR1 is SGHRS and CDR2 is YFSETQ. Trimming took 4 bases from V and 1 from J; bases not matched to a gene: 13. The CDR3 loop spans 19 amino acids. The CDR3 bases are TGCGCCAGCAGCCCCGACCTAGCGGGGGCCTACGTGAACACCGGGGAGCTGTTTTTT. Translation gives CASSPDLAGAYVNTGELFF.

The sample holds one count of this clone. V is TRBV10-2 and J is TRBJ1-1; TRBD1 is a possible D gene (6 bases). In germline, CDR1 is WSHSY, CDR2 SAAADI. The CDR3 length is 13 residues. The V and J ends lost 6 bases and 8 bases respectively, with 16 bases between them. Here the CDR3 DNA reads TGCGCCAGCAGCCTTATACCCGACAGGGAAGCTTTCTTT. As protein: CASSLIPDREAFF.

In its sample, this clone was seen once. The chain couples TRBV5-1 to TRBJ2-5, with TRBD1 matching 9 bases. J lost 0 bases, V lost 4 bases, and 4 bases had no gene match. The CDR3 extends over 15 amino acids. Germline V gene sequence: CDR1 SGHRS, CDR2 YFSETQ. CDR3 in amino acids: CASSRDRAYQETQYF. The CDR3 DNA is TGCGCCAGCAGCCGGGACAGGGCCTACCAAGAGACCCAGTACTTC.

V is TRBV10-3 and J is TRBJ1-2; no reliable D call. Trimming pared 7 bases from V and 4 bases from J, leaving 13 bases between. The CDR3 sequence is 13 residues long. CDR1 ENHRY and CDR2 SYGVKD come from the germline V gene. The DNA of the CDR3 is TGTGCCATCACCGAGACGGAGGGCTATGGCTACACCTTC. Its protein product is CAITETEGYGYTF.

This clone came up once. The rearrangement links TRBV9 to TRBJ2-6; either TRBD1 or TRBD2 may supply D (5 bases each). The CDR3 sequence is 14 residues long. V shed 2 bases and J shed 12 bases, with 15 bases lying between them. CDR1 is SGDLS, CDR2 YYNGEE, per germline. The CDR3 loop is CASSVAGTPPVLTF. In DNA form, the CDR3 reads TGTGCCAGCAGCGTGGCCGGGACGCCCCCCGTCCTGACTTTC.

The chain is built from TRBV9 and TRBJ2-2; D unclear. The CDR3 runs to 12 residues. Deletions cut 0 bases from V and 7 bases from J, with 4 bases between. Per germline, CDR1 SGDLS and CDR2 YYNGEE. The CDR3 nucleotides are TGTGCCAGCAGCGTAGATGTCGGGGAGCTGTTTTTT. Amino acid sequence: CASSVDVGELFF.

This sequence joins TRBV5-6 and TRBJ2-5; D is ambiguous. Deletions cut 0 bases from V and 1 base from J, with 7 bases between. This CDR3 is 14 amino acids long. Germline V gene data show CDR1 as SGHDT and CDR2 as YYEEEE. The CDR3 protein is CASSLGTSQETQYF. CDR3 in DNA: TGTGCCAGCAGCTTGGGGACGAGCCAAGAGACCCAGTACTTC.

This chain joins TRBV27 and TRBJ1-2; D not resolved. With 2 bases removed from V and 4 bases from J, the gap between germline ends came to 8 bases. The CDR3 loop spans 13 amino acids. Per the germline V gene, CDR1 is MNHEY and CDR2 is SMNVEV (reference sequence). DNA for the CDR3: TGTGCCAGCAGTTTAACACCAACCTATGGCTACACCTTC. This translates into CASSLTPTYGYTF.